This T cell receptor beta chain stems from a study of CD8+ T cells in alopecia areata. Study information: Treatment with tofacitinib (6 to 18 months) was followed by 6 months off drug.

Specified treatment: oral pan-JAK inhibitor, 5-10 mg twice daily. General observations from the study: Association of baseline CD8+ expansion with response is uncertain owing to one nonresponder. Mouse data revealed clearer TCR sharing than patient data did, a gap possibly tied to HLA. Clonality exceeded that of normal scalp in lesional scalp, most notably in alopecia totalis/universalis.

Extraction of RNA preceded its reverse transcription into cDNA, which served as the sequencing template. The table came from immunoSEQ multiplex PCR; TCRdb's copy has only in-frame clones and leaves some out. The sample consists of approximately 200,000 clones, approximately 56% of them appearing once. The CDR3 totals 11 residues. Per the germline V gene, CDR1 is WSHSY and CDR2 is SAAADI. V lost 6 bases and J lost 0, with 3 bases in between. On this clone: The antigen remains unidentified.

This receptor was taken from a human donor with alopecia areata. This chain joins TRBV10-2 and TRBJ2-7; the D is unclear. This sample comprised CD4+ T cells sorted from blood, obtained at week 4, from a patient treated with tofacitinib. The CDR3 DNA follows: TGCGCCAGCAGCTTCTCCTACGAGCAGTACTTC. Protein product: CASSFSYEQYF.